The clone carrying this T cell receptor beta chain was seen just once. Its antigen is unidentified. The repertoire was sequenced with immunoSEQ multiplex PCR; TCRdb's copy has only in-frame clones and lacks some. Altogether roughly 70,000 clones are present, roughly nine tenths being singletons, with the ten largest covering about a fifth. Germline CDR1 SQVTM, CDR2 ANQGSEA. The length of the CDR3 is 14 residues. The V and J ends lost 3 bases and 3 bases, in that order; junction bases with no gene match: 8. This entry is derived from a study of T cells in localized non-small cell lung cancer. Study results and limitations: Elevated circulating T cell density in blood was associated with longer overall survival. Paired adjacent lung recovered a median approximately 62 of the top 100 tumor clones. Only one tumor region was sequenced, so heterogeneity remains possible. Among the tissues sampled, uninvolved adjacent lung had the highest T cell clonality, above tumor.

The chain uses TRBV29-1 and TRBJ2-7; 7 bases line up with TRBD1. Material: peripheral blood, obtained before any cancer treatment. This clonotype was obtained from a male donor older than 55 with stage III squamous cell lung carcinoma. The CDR3 DNA is TGCAGCGTTGAGAATGAGGGGGCAGGCTACGAGCAGTACTTC. It yields the protein CSVENEGAGYEQYF.